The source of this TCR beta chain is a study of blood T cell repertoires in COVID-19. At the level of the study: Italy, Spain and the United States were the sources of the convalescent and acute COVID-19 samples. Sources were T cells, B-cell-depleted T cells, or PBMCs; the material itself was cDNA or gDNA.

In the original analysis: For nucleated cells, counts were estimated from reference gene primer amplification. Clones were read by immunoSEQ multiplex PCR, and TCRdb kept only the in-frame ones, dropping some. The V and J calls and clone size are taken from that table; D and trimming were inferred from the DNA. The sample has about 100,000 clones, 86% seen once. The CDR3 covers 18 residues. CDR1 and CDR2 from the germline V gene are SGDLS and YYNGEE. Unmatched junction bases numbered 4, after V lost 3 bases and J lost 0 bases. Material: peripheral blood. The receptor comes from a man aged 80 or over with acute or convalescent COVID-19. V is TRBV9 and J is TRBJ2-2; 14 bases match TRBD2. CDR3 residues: CASSAGTSGSPNTGELFF. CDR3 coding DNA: TGTGCCAGCAGCGCCGGGACTAGCGGGAGCCCGAACACCGGGGAGCTGTTTTTT.